This TCR beta chain was identified during a study of blood T cells in healthy people across ages. This clonotype was seen a handful of times. A sample-barcoded 5' primer and a J-beta primer mix were used in a second PCR of about 7 to 12 cycles. In TCRdb, the 5' RACE reads were re-called with MiXCR into one record per CDR3 protein. This sample has more than 750,000 distinct CDR3 sequences; just under 30% occur once, and the top ten carry approximately 10%. The CDR3 runs 17 residues. Germline V gives CDR1 MNHNS, CDR2 SASEGT. The J segment lost 5 bases and the V segment lost 6 bases, leaving 14 bases of the junction unmatched. The data also belong to a second study, concerning T cells of mothers and their children.

The TCR was taken from a middle-aged woman in good health. Sequenced: blood. This chain connects TRBV6-1 to TRBJ2-2; TRBD1 agrees at 8 bases. The CDR3 DNA sequence: TGTGCCAGCAGCAGAACTCCGGGACAGGCCTATACCGGGGAGCTGTTTTTT. It is translated as CASSRTPGQAYTGELFF.